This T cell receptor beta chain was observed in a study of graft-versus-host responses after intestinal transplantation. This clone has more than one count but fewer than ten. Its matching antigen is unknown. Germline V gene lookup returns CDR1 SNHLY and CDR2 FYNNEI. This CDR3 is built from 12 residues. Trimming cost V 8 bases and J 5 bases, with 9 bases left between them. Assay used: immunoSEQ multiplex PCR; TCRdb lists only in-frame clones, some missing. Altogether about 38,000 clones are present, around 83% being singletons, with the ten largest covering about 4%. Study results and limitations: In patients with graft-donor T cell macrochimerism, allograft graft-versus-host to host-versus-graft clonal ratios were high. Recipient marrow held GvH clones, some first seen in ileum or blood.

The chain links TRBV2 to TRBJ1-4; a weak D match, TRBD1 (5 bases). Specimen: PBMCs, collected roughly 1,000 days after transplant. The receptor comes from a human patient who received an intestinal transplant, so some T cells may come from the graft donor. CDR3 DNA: TGTGCCAGCCGGGACCTAAATGAAAAACTGTTTTTT. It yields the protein CASRDLNEKLFF.